This T cell receptor (beta chain) was retrieved from a study of T cell responses to AZD1222 COVID-19 vaccine. Here immunoSEQ multiplex PCR was the method, and the copy in TCRdb shows in-frame clones only, minus some. The sample contains 70,000 to 95,000 clones, 80% to 95% of which appear only once. Study conclusions and caveats: Vaccine-associated CD4 TCRs spanned spike, dominant at 160-218 and 743-854.

Looked up from germline, CDR1 is SGHRS and CDR2 is YFSETQ. The CDR3 length is 14 residues. The V and J ends lost 5 bases and 0 bases respectively, with 6 bases between them. For this clone: The antigen is unknown.

Source: peripheral blood, taken 28 days after the second AZD1222 dose. This rearrangement joins TRBV5-1 to TRBJ2-6; D not certain. This clonotype was obtained from an adult who received the AZD1222 COVID-19 vaccine. The CDR3 region is CASRSDSGANVLTF. CDR3 coding DNA: TGCGCCAGCAGGTCGGACTCTGGGGCCAACGTCCTGACTTTC.